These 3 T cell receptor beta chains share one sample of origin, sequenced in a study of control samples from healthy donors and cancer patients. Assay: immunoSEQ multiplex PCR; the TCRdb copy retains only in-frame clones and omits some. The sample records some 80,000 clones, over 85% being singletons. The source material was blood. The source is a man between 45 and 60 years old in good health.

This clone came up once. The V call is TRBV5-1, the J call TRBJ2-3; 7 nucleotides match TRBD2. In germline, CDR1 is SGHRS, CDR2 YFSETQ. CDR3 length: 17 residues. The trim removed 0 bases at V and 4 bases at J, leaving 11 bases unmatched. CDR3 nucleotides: TGCGCCAGCAGCTTGGATGTTAGGGTCAGCGGGGCAGATACGCAGTATTTT. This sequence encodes CASSLDVRVSGADTQYF.

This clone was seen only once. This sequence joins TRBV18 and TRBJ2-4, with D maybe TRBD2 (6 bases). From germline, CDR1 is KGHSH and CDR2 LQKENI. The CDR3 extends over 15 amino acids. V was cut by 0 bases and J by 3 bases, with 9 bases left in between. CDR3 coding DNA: TGTGCCAGCTCACCACCGAAGGGAGGCAAAAACATTCAGTACTTC. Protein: CASSPPKGGKNIQYF. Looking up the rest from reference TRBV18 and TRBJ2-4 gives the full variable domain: NAGVMQNPRHLVRRRGQEARLRCSPMKGHSHVYWYRQLPEEGLKFMVYLQKENIIDESGMPKERFSAEFPKEGPSILRIQQVVRGDSAAYFCASSPPKGGKNIQYFGAGTRLSVL.

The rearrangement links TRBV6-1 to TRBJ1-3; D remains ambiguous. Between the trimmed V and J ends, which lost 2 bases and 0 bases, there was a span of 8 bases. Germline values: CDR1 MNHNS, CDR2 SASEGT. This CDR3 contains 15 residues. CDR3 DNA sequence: TGTGCCAGCAGTGAAAGCCGCGCCTCTGGAAACACCATATATTTT. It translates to CASSESRASGNTIYF.